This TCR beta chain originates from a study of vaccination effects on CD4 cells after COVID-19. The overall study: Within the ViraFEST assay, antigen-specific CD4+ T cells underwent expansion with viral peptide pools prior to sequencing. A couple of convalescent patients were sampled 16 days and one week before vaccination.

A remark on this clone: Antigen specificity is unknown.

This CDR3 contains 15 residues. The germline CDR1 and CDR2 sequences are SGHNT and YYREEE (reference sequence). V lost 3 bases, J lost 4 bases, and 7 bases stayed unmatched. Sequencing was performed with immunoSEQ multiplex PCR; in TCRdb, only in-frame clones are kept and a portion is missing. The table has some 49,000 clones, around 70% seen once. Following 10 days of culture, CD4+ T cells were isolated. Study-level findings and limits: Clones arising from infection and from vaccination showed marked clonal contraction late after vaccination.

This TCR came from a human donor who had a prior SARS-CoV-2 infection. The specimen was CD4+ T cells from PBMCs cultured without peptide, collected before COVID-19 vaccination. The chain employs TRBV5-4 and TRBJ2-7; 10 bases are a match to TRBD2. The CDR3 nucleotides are TGTGCCAGCAGCTCGACTTTAGCGGGGGGTTACGAGCAGTACTTC. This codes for CASSSTLAGGYEQYF.